The sequence of this T cell receptor (beta chain) was determined in a study of blood T cells in healthy people across ages. Study results and caveats: In long-lived donors, naive CD4+ cell counts and diversity exceeded those of aged donors.

Next came a second PCR, run for roughly 6 to 11 cycles, which used a sample-barcoded 5' primer along with a J-beta primer mix. TCRdb re-called the 5' RACE reads through MiXCR, storing one row per CDR3 protein. The top ten hold about a sixth of the sample, which has around 670,000 distinct CDR3 sequences, approximately 30% seen once. Ten or more counts support this clonotype. Antigen unknown. The source is a woman of 80 years or more in good health. The sequenced material came from blood.

The CDR3 DNA follows: TGCGCCAGCAGCTTGGGGACCCTAGTGACAGATACGCAGTATTTT. Translating it yields CASSLGTLVTDTQYF. The chain has TRBV5-1 and TRBJ2-3; D is unresolved. Between the trimmed V and J ends, which lost 0 bases and 3 bases, there was a span of 11 bases. The CDR3 covers 15 residues. Germline-derived CDR1 and CDR2 are SGHRS and YFSETQ.